These T cell receptor beta chains were read from a single sample in a study of cytomegalovirus exposure and HLA in healthy donors. The table came from immunoSEQ multiplex PCR; TCRdb's copy has only in-frame clones and leaves some out. In the table there are fewer than 200,000 clones, about four fifths of which are singletons. Sequencing used PBMCs. These receptors were taken from a middle-aged man in good health and CMV-seronegative. Both conserved end residues are part of each CDR3. The D gene is left open where the match is weak. Not every row has a clone size; where given, it reads once, few, many or a size class.

J,V,D,size,CDR3,DNA
TRBJ1-2,TRBV5-1,TRBD1,-,CASSMWTGGATGGYTF,TGCGCCAGCAGCATGTGGACAGGGGGCGCGACGGGAGGCTACACCTTC
TRBJ2-1,TRBV19,TRBD1,-,CASSTYRGRGNEQFF,TGTGCCAGTAGTACCTACAGGGGTCGGGGCAATGAGCAGTTCTTC
TRBJ1-5,TRBV6-1,TRBD1,once,CASTGRDRDQPQHF,TGTGCCAGCACCGGCCGGGACAGGGATCAGCCCCAGCATTTT
TRBJ2-2,TRBV5-4,TRBD1,-,CASSLRQGTGELFF,TGTGCCAGCAGCTTGAGACAGGGTACCGGGGAGCTGTTTTTT
TRBJ1-1,TRBV18,-,-,CASSPWTDSLNTEAFF,TGTGCCAGCTCACCATGGACAGATTCCTTGAACACTGAAGCTTTCTTT
TRBJ2-3,TRBV20-1,-,-,CSASWETQYF,TGCAGTGCTTCATGGGAGACGCAGTATTTT
TRBJ2-1,TRBV5-4,-,-,CASSFDSVQGEQFF,TGTGCCAGCAGCTTCGACTCTGTTCAGGGTGAGCAGTTCTTC
TRBJ2-5,TRBV7-7,TRBD2,-,CASSLVSGRASETQYF,TGTGCTAGCAGCTTAGTAAGCGGGAGGGCCTCGGAGACCCAGTACTTC
TRBJ1-1,TRBV6-5,-,-,CASSQPGKGETEAFF,TGTGCCAGCAGTCAGCCAGGGAAAGGGGAAACTGAAGCTTTCTTT
TRBJ1-4,TRBV30,-,once,CAWTGGLNEKLFF,TGTGCCTGGACGGGGGGGCTTAATGAAAAACTGTTTTTT
TRBJ2-5,TRBV7-6,-,-,CASLIHETQYF,TGTGCCAGCCTAATTCATGAGACCCAGTACTTC
TRBJ1-1,TRBV4-2,-,many,CASSQDGGGDTEAFF,TGTGCCAGCAGCCAAGATGGGGGAGGGGACACTGAAGCTTTCTTT
TRBJ1-5,TRBV4-1,TRBD1,-,CASSQDRRGHQPQHF,TGCGCCAGCAGCCAAGACCGGAGGGGGCATCAGCCCCAGCATTTT
TRBJ1-1,TRBV6-6,TRBD1,few,CASSYGQVNTEAFF,TGTGCCAGCAGTTACGGACAGGTGAACACTGAAGCTTTCTTT
TRBJ2-4,TRBV6-1,TRBD2,once,CASSEGRGGVAKNIQYF,TGTGCCAGCAGTGAAGGACGGGGGGGGGTTGCCAAAAACATTCAGTACTTC
TRBJ1-2,TRBV7-2,-,-,CASSLGQGWGYTF,TGTGCCAGCAGCTTAGGGCAGGGATGGGGCTACACCTTC
TRBJ1-4,TRBV6-6,-,-,CASRPPPRFTNEKLFF,TGTGCCAGCAGGCCTCCCCCCCGGTTTACTAATGAAAAACTGTTTTTT
TRBJ2-3,TRBV7-2,-,-,CASSLAQGGTDTQYF,TGTGCCAGCAGCTTAGCACAGGGGGGGACAGATACGCAGTATTTT
TRBJ2-3,TRBV19,-,-,CASSTLREGDTQYF,TGTGCCAGTAGTACCCTAAGAGAGGGAGATACGCAGTATTTT
TRBJ2-4,TRBV21-1,-,-,CASSKDTSLSKNIQYF,TGTGCCAGCAGCAAAGATACTAGCCTTTCCAAAAACATTCAGTACTTC
TRBJ2-1,TRBV7-9,-,-,CASSPPGGHNEQFF,TGTGCCAGCAGCCCTCCCGGGGGTCACAATGAGCAGTTCTTC
TRBJ1-1,TRBV6-5,-,-,CASSYSIGGSTEAFF,TGTGCCAGCAGTTACTCGATTGGGGGGAGCACTGAAGCTTTCTTT
TRBJ1-5,TRBV21-1,-,-,CASSKRQVSQPQHF,TGTGCCAGCAGCAAACGACAGGTTAGTCAGCCCCAGCATTTT
TRBJ1-1,TRBV7-2,-,-,CASSSDGVGTIRGTEAFF,TGTGCCAGCAGCTCGGACGGGGTAGGGACCATCCGGGGGACTGAAGCTTTCTTT
TRBJ2-7,TRBV29-1,TRBD1,-,CSVRDRGNEQYF,TGCAGCGTCCGGGACAGGGGTAACGAGCAGTACTTC
TRBJ2-1,TRBV15,TRBD2,-,CATSRVFSGASGNEQFF,TGTGCCACCAGCAGAGTATTTAGCGGGGCCTCCGGGAATGAGCAGTTCTTC
TRBJ1-4,TRBV4-1,-,-,CASSQSGGREKLFF,TGCGCCAGCAGCCAATCGGGGGGCCGTGAAAAACTGTTTTTT
TRBJ1-1,TRBV4-3,-,-,CASSQDHRQEAFF,TGCGCCAGCAGCCAAGATCACAGACAAGAAGCTTTCTTT
TRBJ1-2,TRBV29-1,-,-,CSVASNYGYTF,TGCAGCGTTGCGTCTAACTATGGCTACACCTTC
TRBJ2-7,TRBV28,-,-,CASSFQGLRGYEQYF,TGTGCCAGCAGTTTTCAGGGCCTCCGAGGCTACGAGCAGTACTTC
TRBJ2-7,TRBV7-2,TRBD1,-,CASSLAGPKLTGTEQYF,TGTGCCAGCAGCTTAGCGGGGCCCAAATTGACAGGGACCGAGCAGTACTTC
TRBJ2-7,TRBV4-1,-,-,CASSQSLLIHEQYF,TGCGCCAGCAGCCAAAGCCTTCTAATCCACGAGCAGTACTTC
TRBJ1-5,TRBV7-2,-,-,CASSLAEGGAQHF,TGTGCCAGCAGCTTAGCGGAAGGGGGAGCCCAGCATTTT
TRBJ2-5,TRBV5-1,-,-,CASSLAGAQETQYF,TGCGCCAGCAGCTTGGCGGGAGCCCAAGAGACCCAGTACTTC
TRBJ2-7,TRBV18,-,-,CASSPDSHEQYF,TGTGCCAGCTCCCCCGACAGCCACGAGCAGTACTTC
TRBJ2-3,TRBV4-1,TRBD2,-,CASSPNLFLAGVSDTQYF,TGCGCCAGCAGCCCGAACCTCTTCCTAGCGGGAGTTTCAGATACGCAGTATTTT
TRBJ2-5,TRBV7-2,-,-,CASSWDWKGETQYF,TGTGCCAGCAGCTGGGACTGGAAAGGGGAGACCCAGTACTTC
TRBJ2-1,TRBV7-3,-,-,CASSLRAGYYNEQFF,TGTGCCAGCAGCTTAAGGGCCGGATACTACAATGAGCAGTTCTTC
TRBJ2-5,TRBV2,TRBD2,-,CASTPLAGGRDGETQYF,TGTGCCAGCACCCCCCTAGCGGGGGGGCGAGATGGAGAGACCCAGTACTTC
TRBJ2-7,TRBV19,-,-,CASSNGVIPYEQYF,TGTGCCAGTAGTAACGGGGTAATACCCTACGAGCAGTACTTC
TRBJ1-2,TRBV6-5,TRBD1,-,CASSPGQFYGYTF,TGTGCCAGCAGCCCGGGACAGTTCTATGGCTACACCTTC